These 9 T cell receptor beta chains were sequenced from one sample in a study of T cells expressing NK-cell markers. From the 5' RACE reads, TCRdb lists one entry per CDR3 protein and no DNA. Its listing shows about 550,000 distinct CDR3 sequences. What was sequenced was blood T cells: a sorted CD56 or NKG2C T cell subset, CD4+ or CD8+ T cells, or bulk PBMC T cells (not recorded which). These receptors were collected from a man in his late teens or twenties in good health.

CDR3 sequence: CASSYSGGANVLTF. This chain joins TRBV6-2 or TRBV6-3 and TRBJ2-6. The CDR3 is made up of 14 amino acids. Germline CDR1 MNHEY, CDR2 SVGEGT.

The V and J genes are TRBV24-1 and TRBJ2-1; TCRdb names TRBD2, which stays unverified in the absence of DNA. Per the germline V gene, CDR1 is KGHDR and CDR2 is SFDVKD. CDR3 length: 15 amino acids. This chain's CDR3 is CATSDWTSGRQEQFF.

The gene calls are TRBV5-1 and TRBJ2-2; TCRdb names TRBD2, which stays unverified in the absence of DNA. Germline V gene lookup returns CDR1 SGHRS and CDR2 YFSETQ. The CDR3 is 16 amino acids. CDR3: CASIPGLAGRTGELFF.

The chain is built from TRBV3-1 and TRBJ2-5; TCRdb calls TRBD2, which cannot be checked without DNA. The CDR3 runs 15 residues. Germline loops: CDR1 LGHDT, CDR2 YNNKEL (reference sequence). CDR3 residues: CASSQRTGGLETQYF.

The chain combines TRBV7-9 with TRBJ2-3; the TCRdb call, TRBD2, lacks DNA for checking. The length of the CDR3 is 16 residues. Germline values: CDR1 SEHNR, CDR2 FQNEAQ (reference sequence). The chain's CDR3 is CASSSPTSGTIDTQYF.

CDR3 region: CASGSGVDNEQFF. The chain couples TRBV7-2 to TRBJ2-1. The CDR3 totals 13 residues. The V gene's germline CDR1 is SGHTA and CDR2 FQGNSA.

J is TRBJ1-5 and V is TRBV15. The CDR3 extends over 13 amino acids. The V gene's germline CDR1 is LNHNV and CDR2 YYDKDF (reference sequence). This CDR3 reads CATSNGMDQPQHF. Full variable domain (outside the CDR3, taken from reference TRBV15 and TRBJ1-5): DAMVIQNPRYQVTQFGKPVTLSCSQTLNHNVMYWYQQKSSQAPKLLFHYYDKDFNNEADTPDNFQSRRPNTSFCFLDIRSPGLGDTAMYLCATSNGMDQPQHFGDGTRLSIL.

V is TRBV29-1 and J is TRBJ2-1; the TRBD2 assignment by TCRdb is unverifiable without DNA. The CDR3 is made up of 16 amino acids. Germline values: CDR1 SQVTM, CDR2 ANQGSEA. The chain's CDR3 is CSVEQREVGSYNEQFF.

The chain joins TRBV25-1 to TRBJ1-5; absent DNA, TCRdb's TRBD1 call cannot be checked. The CDR3 totals 15 residues. In germline, CDR1 is MGHDK, CDR2 SYGVNS. CDR3 in amino acids: CASSGDRGLSQPQHF. Together with reference TRBV25-1 and TRBJ1-5, the CDR3 gives the full variable domain: EADIYQTPRYLVIGTGKKITLECSQTMGHDKMYWYQQDPGMELHLIHYSYGVNSTEKGDLSSESTVSRIRTEHFPLTLESARPSHTSQYLCASSGDRGLSQPQHFGDGTRLSIL.